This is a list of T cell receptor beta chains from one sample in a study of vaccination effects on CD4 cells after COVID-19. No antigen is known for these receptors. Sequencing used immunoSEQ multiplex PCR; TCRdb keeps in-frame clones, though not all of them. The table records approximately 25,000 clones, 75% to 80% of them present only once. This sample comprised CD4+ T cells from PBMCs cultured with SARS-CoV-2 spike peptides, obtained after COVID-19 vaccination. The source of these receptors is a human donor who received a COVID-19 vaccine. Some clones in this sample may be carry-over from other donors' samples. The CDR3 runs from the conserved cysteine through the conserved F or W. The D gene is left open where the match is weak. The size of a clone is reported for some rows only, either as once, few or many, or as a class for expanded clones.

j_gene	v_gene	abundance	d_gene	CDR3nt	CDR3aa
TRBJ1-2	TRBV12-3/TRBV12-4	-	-	TGTGCCAGCAGTATCTTTCTTGGCTACACCTTC	CASSIFLGYTF
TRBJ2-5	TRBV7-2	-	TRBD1	TGTGCCAGCAGCCTTGGACAGGGCGAGACCCAGTACTTC	CASSLGQGETQYF
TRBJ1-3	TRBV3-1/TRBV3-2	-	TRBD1	TGTGCCAGCAGCCAAGAGACGGGACAGGGGCCCTCATTT	CASSQETGQGPSF
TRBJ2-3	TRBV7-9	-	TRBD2	TGTGCCAGCAGCTCAGAGCGGGGGCAAAGCACAGATACGCAGTATTTT	CASSSERGQSTDTQYF
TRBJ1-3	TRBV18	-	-	TGTGCCAGCTCAAGTTCCGGGGTTCCCTCTGGAAACACCATATATTTT	CASSSSGVPSGNTIYF
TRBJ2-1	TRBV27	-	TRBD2	TGTGCCAGCAGCTCCACTAGCGGGGGCCACAATGAGCAGTTCTTC	CASSSTSGGHNEQFF
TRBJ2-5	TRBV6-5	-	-	TGTGCCAGCAGACGAACCCGGGGGCTGGGGGAGACCCAGTACTTC	CASRRTRGLGETQYF
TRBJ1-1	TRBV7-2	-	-	TGTGCCAGACGGGAGGGCGTGAACACTGAAGCTTTCTTT	CARREGVNTEAFF
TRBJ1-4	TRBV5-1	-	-	TGCGCCAGCAGCTTGAGGTCTGCAACTAATGAAAAACTGTTTTTT	CASSLRSATNEKLFF
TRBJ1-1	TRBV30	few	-	TGTGCCTGGAAAGATACTTGGGACACTGAAGCTTTCTTT	CAWKDTWDTEAFF
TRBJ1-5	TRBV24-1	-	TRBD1	TGTGCCACCAGTGATTCCAGAGATGGGGGGACAGGATGGCATTTT	CATSDSRDGGTGWHF
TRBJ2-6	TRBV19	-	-	TGTGCCAGTAGGGGTCACGGCGAGGTCTCTGGGGCCAACGTCCTGACTTTC	CASRGHGEVSGANVLTF
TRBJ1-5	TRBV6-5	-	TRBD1	TGTGCCAGCAGTTACTCCGGCCAGGGGGGACAGCCCCAGCATTTT	CASSYSGQGGQPQHF
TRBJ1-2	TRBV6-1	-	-	TGTGCCAGCAGTGCCGCGAGAGGATTACGGGGCTATGGCTACACCTTC	CASSAARGLRGYGYTF
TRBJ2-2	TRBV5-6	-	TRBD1	TGTGCCAGCAGCTTGCGACACAGGGGGCTGAACACCGGGGAGCTGTTTTTT	CASSLRHRGLNTGELFF
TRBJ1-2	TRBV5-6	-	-	TGTGCCAGCTATAGCCAGGACTATGGCTACACCTTC	CASYSQDYGYTF
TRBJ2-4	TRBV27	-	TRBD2	TGTGCCAGCAGTCCCCGGGGGCGGGGGGGCAGCCCCTTTCTAACCAAAAACATTCAGTACTTC	CASSPRGRGGSPFLTKNIQYF
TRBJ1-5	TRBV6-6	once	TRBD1	TGTGCCAGCAGTGGACAGGGCGGCAATCAGCCCCAGCATTTT	CASSGQGGNQPQHF
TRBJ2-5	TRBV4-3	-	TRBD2	TGCGCCAGCAGCCAAGAACTAGCGGGGGGGCAGAAGACCCAGTACTTC	CASSQELAGGQKTQYF
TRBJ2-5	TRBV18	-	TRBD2	TGTGCCAGCTCTCCAACGACCGGGACTAAAACGGGCAAGACCCAGTACTTC	CASSPTTGTKTGKTQYF
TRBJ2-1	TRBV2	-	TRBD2	TGTGCCAGCAGTGAAGGTGGTGGCGGGGGGTCGTACAATGAGCAGTTCTTC	CASSEGGGGGSYNEQFF
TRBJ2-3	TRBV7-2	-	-	TGTGCCAGCAATACGGGAGATACGCAGTATTTT	CASNTGDTQYF
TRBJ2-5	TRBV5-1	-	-	TGCGCCAGCAGCAAAAGCGGGTCCCAAGAGACCCAGTACTTC	CASSKSGSQETQYF
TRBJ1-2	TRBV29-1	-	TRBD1	TGCAGCGTTGACGGCTGGACAGGGGGCATAACTAACTATGGCTACACCTTC	CSVDGWTGGITNYGYTF
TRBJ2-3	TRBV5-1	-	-	TGCGCCAGCAGCGGGGACGGATCTAGCACAGATACGCAGTATTTT	CASSGDGSSTDTQYF
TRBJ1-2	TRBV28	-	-	TGTGCCAGCAGCCGCCCGGGGACTACCAACTATGGCTACACCTTC	CASSRPGTTNYGYTF
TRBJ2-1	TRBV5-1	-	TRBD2	TGCGCCAGCAGCACCACTAGCGGGAGTGTAAAGGAGCAGTTCTTC	CASSTTSGSVKEQFF
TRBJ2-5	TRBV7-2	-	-	TGTGCCAGCAGCTTAGCCGACCCGGGACAAGAGACCCAGTACTTC	CASSLADPGQETQYF
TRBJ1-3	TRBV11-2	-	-	TGTGCCAGCAGCTTAGAAGGGAACACCATATATTTT	CASSLEGNTIYF
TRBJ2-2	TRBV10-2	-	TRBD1	TGCGCCAGCAGTTGGGACAGCTACACCGGGGAGCTGTTTTTT	CASSWDSYTGELFF
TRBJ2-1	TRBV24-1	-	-	TGTGCCACCAGTGCCAGAGGTTCCCACAATGAGCAGTTCTTC	CATSARGSHNEQFF
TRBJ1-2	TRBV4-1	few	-	TGCGCCAGCAGCCAAGATGGGGCAGGACAAAACGGGGGCTACACCTTC	CASSQDGAGQNGGYTF
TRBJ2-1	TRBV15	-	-	TGTGCCACCAGCAGAGATAGTAGGGGGGGCTTGGACAATGAGCAGTTCTTC	CATSRDSRGGLDNEQFF
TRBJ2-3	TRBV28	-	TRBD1	TGTGCCAGCAGTTTATCAAGGGGGCGCACAGATACGCAGTATTTT	CASSLSRGRTDTQYF
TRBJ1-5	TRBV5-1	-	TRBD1	TGCGCCAGCAGCTCCGGGACAGGGGGTCAGCCCCAGCATTTT	CASSSGTGGQPQHF
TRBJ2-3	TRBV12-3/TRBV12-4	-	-	TGTGCCAGCAGTACCCGCACAGATACGCAGTATTTT	CASSTRTDTQYF
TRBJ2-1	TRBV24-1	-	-	TGTGCCACCAGTGATGTGGGAATGGATGAGCAGTTCTTC	CATSDVGMDEQFF
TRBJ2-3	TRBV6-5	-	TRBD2	TGTGCCAGCACCCGACTAGCGGGGGAGGTATATACGCAGTATTTT	CASTRLAGEVYTQYF
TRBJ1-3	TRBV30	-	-	TGTGCCACCTCTGGGGGGCAGTTGCTCTCTGGAAACACCATATATTTT	CATSGGQLLSGNTIYF
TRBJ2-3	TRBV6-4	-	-	TGTGCCAGCAGTCTAGTCGGCGGGACGGAAGATACGCAGTATTTT	CASSLVGGTEDTQYF
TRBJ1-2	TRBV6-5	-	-	TGTGCCAGCAGTTACTCTGCTCTAAAAGGTGGCTACACCTTC	CASSYSALKGGYTF
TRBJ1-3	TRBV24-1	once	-	TGTGCCACCAGTGATCCAGGGTTAGGAAACACCATATATTTT	CATSDPGLGNTIYF
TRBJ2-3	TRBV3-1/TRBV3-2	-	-	TGTGCCAGCAGCCCCCAGGCTAGCACAGATACGCAGTATTTT	CASSPQASTDTQYF
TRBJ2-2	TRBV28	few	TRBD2	TGTGCCAGCACCACTAGCGGAAGTACGAACACCGGGGAGCTGTTTTTT	CASTTSGSTNTGELFF
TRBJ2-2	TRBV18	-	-	TGTGCCAGCTCACCACGGGCAGGGGCGAACACCGGGGAGCTGTTTTTT	CASSPRAGANTGELFF
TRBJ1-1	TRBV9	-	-	TGTGCCAGCAGCGTAGGGTGGCAGGGGAACACTGAAGCTTTCTTT	CASSVGWQGNTEAFF
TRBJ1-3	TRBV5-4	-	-	TGTGCCAGCAGCTACGCCGGGACTTACGGAAACACCATATATTTT	CASSYAGTYGNTIYF
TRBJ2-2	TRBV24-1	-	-	TGTGCCACCAGTGATTCGCGAGGGGGGGGGCGGATCGGGGAGCTGTTTTTT	CATSDSRGGGRIGELFF
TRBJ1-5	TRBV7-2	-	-	TGTGCCAGCAGCTCATCCCGGACTGCGGGGGGTTATCAGCCCCAGCATTTT	CASSSSRTAGGYQPQHF
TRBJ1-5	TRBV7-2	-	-	TGTGCCAGCAGCTTGCAGAGAAGCAATCAGCCCCAGCATTTT	CASSLQRSNQPQHF
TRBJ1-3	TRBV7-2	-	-	TGTGCCAGCAGAGGACCGGCTTCTGGAAACACCATATATTTT	CASRGPASGNTIYF
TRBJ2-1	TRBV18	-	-	TGTGCCAGCTCACCAACAACCTCCTACAATGAGCAGTTCTTC	CASSPTTSYNEQFF
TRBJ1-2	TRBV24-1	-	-	TGTGCCACCAGTGACGGGACCGGCTATGGCTACACCTTC	CATSDGTGYGYTF
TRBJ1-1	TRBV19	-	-	TGTGCCAGTAGTATGATATCTGGAAGACAGCTGAACACTGAAGCTTTCTTT	CASSMISGRQLNTEAFF
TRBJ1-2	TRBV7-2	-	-	TGTGCCAGCAGCTTAACTGGGACCTATGGTTATGGCTACACCTTC	CASSLTGTYGYGYTF
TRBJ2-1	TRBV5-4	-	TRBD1	TGTGCCAGCAGCGAAGCAGACAGGGGACCTGAGCAGTTCTTC	CASSEADRGPEQFF
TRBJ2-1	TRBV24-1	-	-	TGTGCCACCAGTGAGGACTCCTACAATGAGCAGTTCTTC	CATSEDSYNEQFF
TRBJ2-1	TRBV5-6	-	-	TGTGCCAGCAGCCCGGCAGCCCAGATATACAATGAGCAGTTCTTC	CASSPAAQIYNEQFF
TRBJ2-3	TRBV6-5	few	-	TGTGCCAGCAGTTCCCCCGACAGGTCAGATACGCAGTATTTT	CASSSPDRSDTQYF